This record looks at one T cell receptor (beta chain) sequence and its context. Its target is not known. The junction and the germline gene differ at one end; a read error may be behind it. This record belongs to a study of T cell repertoires in cytomegalovirus infection. TCRdb reprocessed the reads with MiXCR, giving one entry per CDR3 protein. Here the sample spans tens of thousands of distinct CDR3 sequences, 20% to 25% being singletons. Germline CDR1 and CDR2: SEHNR and FQNEAQ (reference sequence). This CDR3 comprises 12 residues. V gene TRBV7-9 combines with J gene TRBJ2-1; 10 nucleotides match TRBD1. The sequencing sample was made of PBMCs, sequenced either directly or after in vitro stimulation (not recorded which). The clonotype originates from a human donor in good health (CMV status not recorded). Some clones in this sample may be carry-over from other donors' samples. The CDR3: CASSLRQGAPIF. CDR3 DNA: TGTGCCAGCAGCTTAAGACAGGGGGCCCCCATCTTC.